This entry lists 20 T cell receptor beta chains sequenced from one sample in a study of T cells after yellow fever vaccination. One entry per CDR3 protein results from TCRdb running MiXCR on the 5' RACE reads. The sample shows 450,000 to 550,000 distinct CDR3 sequences, 20% to 25% of them seen only once. The source material was PBMCs, sampled around 3 weeks after the first yellow fever vaccination. The source of these receptors is a man between 18 and 35 years old who received the YFV17D yellow fever vaccine.

There are a few counts of this clonotype. The gene calls are TRBV6-2 or TRBV6-3 and TRBJ2-5; the match to TRBD2 covers 12 bases. Germline-derived CDR1 and CDR2 are MNHEY and SVGEGT. This CDR3 contains 16 residues. The trim removed 5 bases at V and 2 bases at J, leaving 6 bases unmatched. CDR3 sequence (DNA): TGTGCCAGCAGTCACCGACTAGCGGGGGTACAAGAGACCCAGTACTTC. Residues: CASSHRLAGVQETQYF.

This clonotype has more than one count but fewer than ten. The chain employs TRBV19 and TRBJ1-5; D gene ambiguous. CDR3 length: 14 residues. Germline V gives CDR1 LNHDA, CDR2 SQIVND (reference sequence). Trimming removed 3 bases at V and 0 bases at J, with 6 bases between. The CDR3 nucleotides are TGTGCCAGTAGTATCGAGTATAGCAATCAGCCCCAGCATTTT. The encoded protein is CASSIEYSNQPQHF.

The gene calls are TRBV4-2 and TRBJ1-3, with 10 nucleotides matching TRBD1. The germline V gene encodes CDR1 LGHNA and CDR2 YNFKEQ. Germline trimming cut 2 bases from V and 3 bases from J; bases unmatched to any gene: 22. The CDR3 runs 22 residues. The CDR3 nucleotides read TGTGCCAGCAGCCAACCCGCCGCGGGACAGGGGTCGGATAGTGGAAGTGGAAACACCATATATTTT. It translates to CASSQPAAGQGSDSGSGNTIYF.

The J gene is TRBJ1-1, the V gene TRBV30; D is unresolved. The germline V gene encodes CDR1 GTSNPN and CDR2 SVGIG (reference sequence). V gave up 2 bases and J gave up 1 base, with 8 bases separating them. The CDR3 totals 13 residues. The CDR3 reads CAWSNTPNTEAFF. Here the CDR3 DNA reads TGTGCCTGGAGTAACACACCGAACACTGAAGCTTTCTTT.

This rearrangement joins TRBV19 to TRBJ2-4; tentative D call: TRBD1 (6 bases). Germline V gene sequence: CDR1 LNHDA, CDR2 SQIVND (reference sequence). CDR3 size: 14 residues. V lost 4 bases and J 12 bases, leaving 19 bases between the germline ends. The CDR3 sequence: CASSKRQQGAPQYF. The CDR3 region has the DNA TGTGCCAGTAGTAAGAGGCAACAGGGCGCCCCTCAGTACTTC.

This clonotype was found a few times. The chain uses TRBV4-3 and TRBJ1-1; 7 bases map to TRBD1. The V gene end was trimmed by 0 bases and the J gene end by 7 bases; junction bases not matched to a gene: 14. Germline V lookup: CDR1 LGHNA, CDR2 YSLEER. This CDR3 spans 17 amino acids. CDR3 region: CASSQELRGRTSHEAFF. In nucleotides, the CDR3 is TGCGCCAGCAGCCAAGAGTTGAGGGGGCGGACAAGTCATGAAGCTTTCTTT.

J is TRBJ2-2 and V is TRBV7-9; D call uncertain. CDR3 length: 16 residues. Deletions cut 2 bases from V and 0 bases from J, with 10 bases between. Germline lookup yields CDR1 SEHNR and CDR2 FQNEAQ (reference sequence). CDR3 DNA: TGTGCCAGCAGCTTACGTAAGGGAACGAACACCGGGGAGCTGTTTTTT. Its protein is CASSLRKGTNTGELFF.

This clonotype was counted only a few times. The CDR3 loop is CASADRVEGQPQHF. The CDR3 DNA reads as TGTGCCAGCGCGGACAGGGTGGAGGGTCAGCCCCAGCATTTT. This chain links TRBV12-3 or TRBV12-4 with TRBJ1-5; 8 positions agree with TRBD1. This CDR3 spans 14 amino acids. Losses at the gene ends were 8 bases for V and 6 bases for J; bases not matched to a gene: 9.

This clonotype was seen a handful of times. The rearrangement joins TRBV5-1 to TRBJ1-1, with 7 bases lining up with TRBD1. The V gene's germline CDR1 is SGHRS and CDR2 YFSETQ. There are 17 residues in the CDR3. V was clipped by 4 bases and J by 1 base; unmatched bases: 13. CDR3 sequence (DNA): TGCGCCAGCAGCCATCCCGGAGGGGGCGCTGGGAACACTGAAGCTTTCTTT. Amino acid sequence: CASSHPGGGAGNTEAFF.

V gene TRBV7-2 combines with J gene TRBJ2-3; D unresolved. Germline V lookup: CDR1 SGHTA, CDR2 FQGNSA. Trimming removed 1 base from V and 6 bases from J, with 11 bases in between. The CDR3 spans 14 residues. CDR3 protein: CASSLGILSDTQYF. DNA for the CDR3: TGTGCCAGCAGCTTAGGAATCCTTTCTGATACGCAGTATTTT.

This clonotype has just a few counts. The chain is built from TRBV5-6 and TRBJ2-2; 9 nucleotides match TRBD1. CDR1 and CDR2 from the germline V gene are SGHDT and YYEEEE. V shed 4 bases and J 2 bases; nucleotides not matched to a gene: 9. The CDR3 extends over 17 amino acids. This CDR3 reads CASSPSGTGLNTGELFF. DNA of the CDR3: TGTGCCAGCAGCCCGAGCGGGACAGGGTTAAACACCGGGGAGCTGTTTTTT.

The rearrangement joins TRBV7-9 to TRBJ1-6; maybe TRBD1 (5 bases). This CDR3 has 17 amino acids. Germline CDR1 and CDR2: SEHNR and FQNEAQ (reference sequence). Trimming left V 5 bases short and J 3 bases short, with 17 bases between. The CDR3 here is CASSAARESGYNSPLHF. The CDR3 DNA sequence: TGTGCCAGCAGCGCTGCCAGGGAATCGGGCTATAATTCACCCCTCCACTTT.

The sample holds a few counts of this clonotype. The chain couples TRBV29-1 to TRBJ1-2; TRBD1 agrees at 7 bases. Losses at the gene ends were 7 bases for V and 4 bases for J; bases not matched to a gene: 6. Germline V CDR1 and CDR2: SQVTM, ANQGSEA. The length of the CDR3 is 12 residues. The chain's CDR3 is CSEAGQVYGYTF. The CDR3 coding sequence is TGCAGCGAAGCCGGACAGGTCTATGGCTACACCTTC.

The chain combines TRBV4-1 with TRBJ2-5; the D gene is possibly TRBD2 (6 bases). Trimming cost V 1 base and J 5 bases, with 8 bases left between them. The CDR3 is 13 residues long. Germline loops: CDR1 MGHRA, CDR2 YSYEKL. This chain's CDR3 is CASSQGGRETQYF. CDR3 sequence (DNA): TGCGCCAGCAGCCAAGGGGGGAGGGAGACCCAGTACTTC.

In its sample, this clonotype was seen many times. The chain combines TRBV4-3 with TRBJ2-1, with 10 bases matching TRBD2. The ends lost 6 bases at V and 2 bases at J; junction bases unmatched: 4. This CDR3 is built from 15 residues. Looked up from germline, CDR1 is LGHNA and CDR2 is YSLEER. In nucleotides, the CDR3 is TGCGCCAGCAGACCCGGGACTAGCGCCTACAATGAGCAGTTCTTC. Protein product: CASRPGTSAYNEQFF.

This rearrangement joins TRBV29-1 to TRBJ2-7; 9 nucleotides align to TRBD1. V trimming: 3 bases; J trimming: 2 bases; junction bases outside the gene matches: 5. Germline lookup yields CDR1 SQVTM and CDR2 ANQGSEA. CDR3 length: 14 amino acids. CDR3 nucleotides: TGCAGCGTTGAGACGCGACAGGGGGCCTACGAGCAGTACTTC. This encodes CSVETRQGAYEQYF.

V and J are TRBV7-8 and TRBJ2-7, with TRBD1 matching over 12 bases. The CDR3 consists of 15 residues. V lost 5 bases and J lost 6; bases outside the gene matches: 8. CDR1 is SGHVS and CDR2 is FQNEAQ in the germline V gene. The CDR3 coding sequence is TGTGCCAGCAGCAACCGGGGACAGGGGGCCTCCGAGCAGTACTTC. Protein product: CASSNRGQGASEQYF. Using reference TRBV7-8 and TRBJ2-7 for the parts outside the CDR3, the full variable domain is GAGVSQSPRYKVAKRGQDVALRCDPISGHVSLFWYQQALGQGPEFLTYFQNEAQLDKSGLPSDRFFAERPEGSVSTLKIQRTQQEDSAVYLCASSNRGQGASEQYFGPGTRLTVT.

The gene calls are TRBV27 and TRBJ1-6; 7 nucleotides align to TRBD1. From germline, CDR1 is MNHEY and CDR2 SMNVEV (reference sequence). V shed 4 bases and J 10 bases; nucleotides not matched to a gene: 10. CDR3 length: 15 amino acids. The DNA of the CDR3 is TGTGCCAGCAGTTCTTTGACAGGGCTCCGATCACCCCTCCACTTT. Residues: CASSSLTGLRSPLHF.

This chain connects TRBV7-9 to TRBJ2-5, with 10 bases that match TRBD1. This CDR3 has 16 amino acids. The ends lost 5 bases at V and 12 bases at J; junction bases unmatched: 18. Germline loops: CDR1 SEHNR, CDR2 FQNEAQ (reference sequence). CDR3 sequence: CASSPRPRQGARYKYF. CDR3 nucleotide sequence: TGTGCCAGCAGCCCCAGGCCAAGACAGGGGGCCCGTTACAAGTACTTC.

The gene calls are TRBV10-2 and TRBJ1-5, with unresolved D. Trimming left V 2 bases short and J 6 bases short, with 11 bases between. Germline CDR1 is WSHSY and CDR2 is SAAADI. The CDR3 contains 14 residues. This chain's CDR3 is CASSEVGSGQPQHF. For the CDR3, the DNA is TGCGCCAGCAGTGAGGTAGGCAGTGGTCAGCCCCAGCATTTT.